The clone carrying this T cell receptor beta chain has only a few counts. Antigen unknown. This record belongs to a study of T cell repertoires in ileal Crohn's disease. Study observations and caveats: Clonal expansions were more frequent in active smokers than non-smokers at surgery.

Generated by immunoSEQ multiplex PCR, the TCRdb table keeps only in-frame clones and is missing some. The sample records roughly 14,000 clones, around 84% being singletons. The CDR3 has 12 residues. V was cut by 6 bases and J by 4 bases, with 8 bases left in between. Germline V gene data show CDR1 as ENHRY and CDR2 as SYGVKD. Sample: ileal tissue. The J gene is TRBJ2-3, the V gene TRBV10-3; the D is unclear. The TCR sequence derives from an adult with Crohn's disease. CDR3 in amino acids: CAISTEADTQYF. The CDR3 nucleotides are TGTGCCATCAGCACCGAGGCAGATACGCAGTATTTT.